The clone carrying this T cell receptor (beta chain) was seen a single time. The antigen is not known. The data originate from a study of a mutant IDH1 vaccine in newly diagnosed glioma. Study-level information: With temozolomide cycles, or 4-6 weeks after radiotherapy alone, vaccination was started.

The sample's time point: week 5, during vaccination. Doses of 300 ug of mutant IDH1 20-mer peptide were given with topical imiquimod. The CDR3 sequence is 13 residues long. V shed 6 bases and J shed 3 bases, with 11 bases lying between them. Germline V gives CDR1 MNHEY, CDR2 SMNVEV (reference sequence). The protocol was immunoSEQ multiplex PCR, while the TCRdb copy is restricted to in-frame clones and leaves out a portion. Of around 49,000 clones listed, roughly 73% were seen once; the top ten hold about 5%. The source is a man in his forties or fifties with glioma. The chain employs TRBV27 and TRBJ1-1; D possibly corresponds to TRBD1 (5 bases). The sequenced sample was PBMCs, obtained from a glioma patient whose treatment included an IDH1 peptide vaccine. CDR3 residues: CASRHGADTEAFF. CDR3 nucleotides: TGTGCCAGCAGGCACGGGGCGGACACTGAAGCTTTCTTT.